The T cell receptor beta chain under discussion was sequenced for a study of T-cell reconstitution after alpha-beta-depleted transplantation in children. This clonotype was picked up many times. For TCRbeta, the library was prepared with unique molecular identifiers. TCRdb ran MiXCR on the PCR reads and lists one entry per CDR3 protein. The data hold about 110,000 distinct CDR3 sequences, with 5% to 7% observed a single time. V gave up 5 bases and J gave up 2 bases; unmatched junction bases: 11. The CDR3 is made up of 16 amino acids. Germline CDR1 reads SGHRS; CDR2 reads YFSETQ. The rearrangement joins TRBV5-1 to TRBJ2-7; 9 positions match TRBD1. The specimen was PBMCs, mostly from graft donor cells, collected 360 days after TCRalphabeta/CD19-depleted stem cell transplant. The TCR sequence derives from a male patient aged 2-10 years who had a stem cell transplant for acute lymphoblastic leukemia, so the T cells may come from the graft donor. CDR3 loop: CASRLKDRGFPYEQYF. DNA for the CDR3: TGCGCCAGCAGATTGAAAGACAGGGGGTTTCCCTACGAGCAGTACTTC.